A single sample is the source of the 18 T cell receptor beta chains below, sequenced in a study of shared clonotypes between healthy human individuals. Profiling relied on immunoSEQ multiplex PCR, and the TCRdb table lists in-frame clones only, not all of them. The table includes 2,500,000 or so clones, roughly 93% detected once. Specimen: naive CD4+ T cells from PBMCs. This sample's subset: CD45RA+ positively selected. These receptors originate from a man younger than 30 in good health. Some clones in this sample may be carry-over from other donors' samples.

V usage is TRBV21-1 and J usage is TRBJ1-5. TRBV21-1 is annotated as a pseudogene. The CDR3 extends over 17 amino acids. The CDR3 nucleotides read TGTGCCAGCAGCAAAGTTTTCAGGGTGGGGGACGGGAAGCCCCAGCATTTT. Protein: CASSKVFRVGDGKPQHF.

The J gene is TRBJ2-2, the V gene TRBV13; D call uncertain. The CDR3 has 15 amino acids. Germline loops: CDR1 PRHDT, CDR2 FYEKMQ (reference sequence). V was shortened by 0 bases and J by 0 bases, with 5 bases between the two germline ends. CDR3 protein: CASSLGGPNTGELFF. The CDR3 nucleotides are TGTGCCAGCAGCTTAGGTGGACCGAACACCGGGGAGCTGTTTTTT. Supplemented by reference TRBV13 and TRBJ2-2, the full variable domain reads AAGVIQSPRHLIKEKRETATLKCYPIPRHDTVYWYQQGPGQDPQFLISFYEKMQSDKGSIPDRFSAQQFSDYHSELNMSSLELGDSALYFCASSLGGPNTGELFFGEGSRLTVL.

Regarding this clone: The sample contains more than one DNA sequence encoding this CDR3. The chain links TRBV7-9 to TRBJ2-5, with D perhaps matching TRBD1 (6 bases). Looked up from germline, CDR1 is SEHNR and CDR2 is FQNEAQ (reference sequence). The CDR3 consists of 13 residues. Trimming cost V 5 bases and J 2 bases, with 9 bases left between them. CDR3 in DNA: TGTGCCAGCAGCCCAACAGGGCAAGAGACCCAGTACTTC. This gives the protein CASSPTGQETQYF.

The genes are TRBV6-1 and TRBJ2-5; D is unclear. V lost 10 bases to trimming and J lost 7 bases, with 10 bases between them. The CDR3 runs to 10 residues. Germline loops: CDR1 MNHNS, CDR2 SASEGT. In nucleotides, the CDR3 is TGTGCCATTTCATCCGGGACCCAGTACTTC. Residues: CAISSGTQYF.

About this clone: One end of the junction does not line up with germline, which may come from a read error. This chain joins TRBV6-4 and TRBJ2-3; 9 bases are shared with TRBD1. Per germline, CDR1 MRHNA and CDR2 SNTAGT. The CDR3 has 15 amino acids. The CDR3 protein is CASGETGGFTDTQYF. DNA of the CDR3: TGTGCCAGCGGTGAGACAGGGGGGTTCACAGATACGCAGTATTTT.

The chain is built from TRBV28 and TRBJ2-2, with 8 nucleotides matching TRBD2. The CDR3 extends over 15 amino acids. Per the germline V gene, CDR1 is MDHEN and CDR2 is SYDVKM. Trimming cost V 7 bases and J 5 bases; bases outside gene matches: 9. The DNA of the CDR3 is TGTGCCAGCAATTCCGGGGGGGCAGGAACCGGGGAGCTGTTTTTT. Its protein product is CASNSGGAGTGELFF. Together with reference TRBV28 and TRBJ2-2, the CDR3 gives the full variable domain: DVKVTQSSRYLVKRTGEKVFLECVQDMDHENMFWYRQDPGLGLRLIYFSYDVKMKEKGDIPEGYSVSREKKERFSLILESASTNQTSMYLCASNSGGAGTGELFFGEGSRLTVL.

The chain recombines TRBV7-8 with TRBJ2-7; no reliable D call. Germline-derived CDR1 and CDR2 are SGHVS and FQNEAQ. V was cut by 3 bases and J by 4 bases, with 4 bases left in between. The CDR3 spans 11 residues. The CDR3 spells CASSFRYEQYF. The DNA of the CDR3 is TGTGCCAGCAGCTTTCGTTACGAGCAGTACTTC.

This clone was seen just once. The sample contains more than one DNA sequence encoding this CDR3. V gene TRBV27 combines with J gene TRBJ1-2; 7 bases align to TRBD1. The CDR3 extends over 14 amino acids. V trimming: 2 bases; J trimming: 3 bases; junction bases outside the gene matches: 3. Germline-derived CDR1 and CDR2 are MNHEY and SMNVEV (reference sequence). CDR3 sequence reads: CASSLVGTDYGYTF. The CDR3, as DNA: TGTGCCAGCAGTTTAGTTGGGACAGACTATGGCTACACCTTC.

V and J are TRBV5-1 and TRBJ2-1, with 7 bases aligning to TRBD2. Germline lookup yields CDR1 SGHRS and CDR2 YFSETQ. V shed 5 bases, J shed 0 bases, and the junction held 5 bases outside the gene matches. This CDR3 is built from 15 residues. CDR3 coding DNA: TGCGCCAGCAGGGGAGGGGATAACTCCTACAATGAGCAGTTCTTC. It codes for CASRGGDNSYNEQFF.

The chain uses TRBV12-2 and TRBJ1-1. TRBV12-2 is termed a pseudogene. The CDR3 runs to 16 residues. The CDR3 here is CASRLARGVANTEAFF. DNA of the CDR3: TGTGCAAGTCGCTTAGCGAGGGGGGTGGCGAACACTGAAGCTTTCTTT.

The table lists this clone with a count of one. V usage is TRBV2 and J usage is TRBJ2-1; 8 bases fit TRBD1. The CDR3 spans 15 residues. The germline gives CDR1 SNHLY, CDR2 FYNNEI. V was clipped by 7 bases and J by 6 bases; unmatched bases: 11. The CDR3 DNA reads as TGTGCCAGCAACCGCGGACAGGGAATTTTCAATGAGCAGTTCTTC. This sequence encodes CASNRGQGIFNEQFF.

With respect to this clone: At the DNA level, this CDR3 is encoded by other sequences in the same sample as well. The chain couples TRBV5-1 to TRBJ1-4; D is undetermined. The ends were cut back, 0 bases at V and 8 bases at J, with 11 bases in the middle. The CDR3 spans 14 residues. Germline V gene data show CDR1 as SGHRS and CDR2 as YFSETQ. The CDR3 nucleotides are TGCGCCAGCAGCTTGGGGACGGAAGGGGAAAAACTGTTTTTT. Its translation is CASSLGTEGEKLFF.

The J gene is TRBJ2-2, the V gene TRBV10-3; D is uncertain. The germline V gene has CDR1 ENHRY and CDR2 SYGVKD. This CDR3 is built from 14 residues. The V and J ends lost 2 bases and 0 bases respectively, with 4 bases between them. CDR3 residues: CAISETANTGELFF. The CDR3 nucleotides are TGTGCCATCAGTGAGACAGCGAACACCGGGGAGCTGTTTTTT.

J is TRBJ2-1 and V is TRBV18, with D perhaps TRBD1 or TRBD2 (5 bases each). From germline, CDR1 is KGHSH and CDR2 LQKENI. The length of the CDR3 is 15 residues. The V gene lost 1 base and the J gene lost 7 bases, with 14 bases spanning the gap. CDR3 sequence reads: CASSPQGSGGNEQFF. The DNA for the CDR3 is TGTGCCAGCTCACCACAGGGGAGCGGCGGGAATGAGCAGTTCTTC.

About this clone: The same CDR3 arises from other DNA sequences in this sample as well. This chain connects TRBV7-2 to TRBJ2-7, with unresolved D. Trimming took 3 bases from V and 3 from J, leaving 6 bases between them. CDR1 and CDR2 (germline): SGHTA, FQGNSA. The CDR3 covers 12 residues. The chain's CDR3 is CASSLLGYEQYF. The DNA for the CDR3 is TGTGCCAGCAGCTTGTTGGGCTACGAGCAGTACTTC.

In regard to this clone: The sample contains more than one DNA sequence encoding this CDR3. This chain connects TRBV7-9 to TRBJ2-6, with D perhaps assigned TRBD1 or TRBD2 (6 bases each). The CDR3 runs 15 residues. From germline, CDR1 is SEHNR and CDR2 FQNEAQ (reference sequence). V dropped 3 bases and J dropped 2 bases, with 8 bases sitting between them. Here the CDR3 reads CASSLEGAGANVLTF. The CDR3 DNA reads as TGTGCCAGCAGCTTGGAGGGGGCTGGGGCCAACGTCCTGACTTTC.

The chain couples TRBV5-1 to TRBJ1-6; 10 bases match TRBD1. Germline V lookup: CDR1 SGHRS, CDR2 YFSETQ. With 4 bases clipped from V and 11 bases from J, the junction kept 15 bases outside the gene matches. This CDR3 comprises 17 residues. The CDR3 DNA sequence: TGCGCCAGCAGCCTAACGGTACCGGGACAGGGGTCTACACCCCTCCACTTT. It is translated as CASSLTVPGQGSTPLHF.

This chain links TRBV4-2 with TRBJ1-5; no reliable D call. Looked up from germline, CDR1 is LGHNA and CDR2 is YNFKEQ. The CDR3 extends over 15 amino acids. Trimming stripped 1 base from V and 0 bases from J, with 7 bases between. The CDR3 protein is CASSQAGSSNQPQHF. CDR3 DNA sequence: TGTGCCAGCAGCCAAGCCGGGTCTAGCAATCAGCCCCAGCATTTT.